The T cell receptor (beta chain) described here comes from a study of PD-1 blockade in classical Hodgkin lymphoma. For the study at large: Patients were treated with nivolumab at 3 mg/kg, and this was given intravenously every 2 weeks.

Time point defined: cycle 4 day 1 (C4D1), after five to seven weeks of nivolumab. Patients all relapsed after autologous stem cell transplantation, and there was variation in brentuximab vedotin exposure. Magnetic negative selection was used to purify CD8+ T cells from thawed PBMCs. Complete response, partial response or progressive disease constituted the best response categories observed. About this clone: What it recognizes is unknown.

Germline V CDR1 and CDR2: MNHNY, SVGAGI (reference sequence). The CDR3 spans 15 residues. V lost 7 bases to trimming and J lost 5 bases; unmatched junction nucleotides: 8. Here immunoSEQ multiplex PCR was the method, and the copy in TCRdb shows in-frame clones only, minus some. The sample holds about 20,000 clones, more than 80% seen once. Findings and limits, study-wide: Complete responders' baseline diversity resembled that of newly diagnosed patients. Healthy donors were reported to have higher baseline TCR diversity than newly diagnosed patients.

This TCR was recovered from a human donor with classical Hodgkin lymphoma. The rearrangement links TRBV6-6 to TRBJ1-4; 9 nucleotides match TRBD1. The sequencing used CD8+ T cells from blood, collected before the fourth cycle of nivolumab. The CDR3 DNA reads TGTGCCAGCACCCTGTATGGGACAGGGAATGAAAAACTGTTTTTT. It specifies CASTLYGTGNEKLFF.